This T cell receptor (beta chain) was identified during a study of T-cell reconstitution after alpha-beta-depleted transplantation in children. As it was prepared, the TCRbeta library received unique molecular identifiers. Each CDR3 protein gets one entry after TCRdb re-called the PCR reads with MiXCR. The sample carries roughly 300,000 distinct CDR3 sequences, about a tenth recorded once. Germline lookup yields CDR1 SGHTA and CDR2 FQGTGA. V dropped 0 bases and J dropped 8 bases, with 14 bases sitting between them. CDR3 length: 15 residues. Material: PBMCs from the stem cell graft donor, obtained from the stem cell graft. V gene TRBV7-3 combines with J gene TRBJ2-1; possibly TRBD2 for D (5 bases). This TCR was sampled from a human donor who donated a stem cell graft to a child with SCID. This chain's CDR3 is CASSLTSRAADEQFF. CDR3 sequence (DNA): TGTGCCAGCAGCTTAACGTCGCGGGCCGCCGATGAGCAGTTCTTC.